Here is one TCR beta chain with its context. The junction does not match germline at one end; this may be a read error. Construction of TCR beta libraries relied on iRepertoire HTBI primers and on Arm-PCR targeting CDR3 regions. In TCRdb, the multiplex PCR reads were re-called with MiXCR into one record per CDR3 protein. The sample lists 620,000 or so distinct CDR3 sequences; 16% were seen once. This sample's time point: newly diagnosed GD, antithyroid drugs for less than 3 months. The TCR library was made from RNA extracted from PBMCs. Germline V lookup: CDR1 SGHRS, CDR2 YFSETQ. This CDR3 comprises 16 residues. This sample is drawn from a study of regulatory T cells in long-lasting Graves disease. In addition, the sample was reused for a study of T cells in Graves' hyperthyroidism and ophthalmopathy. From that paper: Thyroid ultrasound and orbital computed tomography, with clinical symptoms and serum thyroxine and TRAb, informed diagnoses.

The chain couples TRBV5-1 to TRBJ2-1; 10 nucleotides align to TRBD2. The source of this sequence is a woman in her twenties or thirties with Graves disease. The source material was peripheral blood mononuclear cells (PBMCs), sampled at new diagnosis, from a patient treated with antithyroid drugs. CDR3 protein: CASSWTSGSSCNEQFF. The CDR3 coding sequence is TGCGCCAGCAGCTGGACTAGCGGCAGCTCCTGCAATGAGCAGTTCTTC.